Following are 6 T cell receptor beta chains from one sample sequenced in a study of vaccination effects on CD4 cells after COVID-19. Generated by immunoSEQ multiplex PCR, the TCRdb table keeps only in-frame clones and is missing some. Of some 30,000 clones in the sample, around 80% were seen once. Before sequencing, viral peptide pools were used by the ViraFEST assay to expand antigen-specific CD4+ T cells. The culture ran for roughly ten days, and then CD4+ T cells were isolated. All participants had two doses of either the BNT162b2 or mRNA-1273 vaccine. Their antigens are not known. The sample was CD4+ T cells from PBMCs cultured with SARS-CoV-2 spike peptides, taken after COVID-19 vaccination. These TCRs come from a human donor who received a COVID-19 vaccine. Some clones in this sample may be carry-over from other donors' samples.

The table lists this clone with a count of one. The CDR3 is CASSLTGSYEQYV. DNA for the CDR3: TGTGCCAGCAGCTTGACAGGTTCCTACGAGCAGTACGTC. The chain has TRBV5-5 and TRBJ2-7; D perhaps matches TRBD1 (5 bases). V lost 1 base and J 1 base, leaving 6 bases between the germline ends. Germline CDR1 reads SGHKS; CDR2 reads YYEKEE (reference sequence). The CDR3 covers 13 residues.

The CDR3 reads CATSDPAGSTNQPQHF. In DNA, the CDR3 is TGTGCCACCAGTGATCCGGCGGGGAGTACGAATCAGCCCCAGCATTTT. The genes are TRBV24-1 and TRBJ1-5; D not certain. The germline V and J ends were trimmed by 3 bases and 4 bases, with 15 bases remaining between them. The CDR3 totals 16 residues. Germline CDR1 reads KGHDR; CDR2 reads SFDVKD.

The V call is TRBV25-1, the J call TRBJ2-5, with 12 bases aligning to TRBD1. Germline CDR1 is MGHDK and CDR2 is SYGVNS. V was pared by 2 bases and J by 5 bases, with 3 bases of the junction left unmatched. CDR3 size: 15 residues. CDR3 in amino acids: CASSEGTGGVETQYF. CDR3 DNA sequence: TGTGCCAGCAGTGAAGGGACAGGGGGCGTGGAGACCCAGTACTTC.

The chain employs TRBV7-2 and TRBJ2-3; tentative D call: TRBD1 (5 bases). This CDR3 is built from 15 residues. In germline, CDR1 is SGHTA, CDR2 FQGNSA. Trimming pared 3 bases from V and 4 bases from J, leaving 14 bases between. The DNA of the CDR3 is TGTGCCAGCAGCTTCAGCAGGGCGGTTTCAGATACGCAGTATTTT. Translated, it gives CASSFSRAVSDTQYF.

The J gene is TRBJ2-7, the V gene TRBV27; 7 nucleotides line up with TRBD2. This CDR3 has 14 residues. In germline, CDR1 is MNHEY, CDR2 SMNVEV (reference sequence). V lost 4 bases to trimming and J lost 7 bases; unmatched junction nucleotides: 10. In DNA, the CDR3 is TGTGCCAGCAGTTCTGCCGGGAGGCCTTGGGAGCAGTACGTC. It codes for CASSSAGRPWEQYV.

This clone has a handful of counts. Written as DNA, the CDR3 is TGTGCCTGGACCTTATATCCCGGGTCACCCCTCCACTTT. Amino acids: CAWTLYPGSPLHF. The V and J genes are TRBV30 and TRBJ1-6, with unresolved D. Germline values: CDR1 GTSNPN, CDR2 SVGIG (reference sequence). This CDR3 is 13 amino acids long. V was cut by 4 bases and J by 10 bases, with 14 bases left in between.